The sequence of this T cell receptor (beta chain) was determined in a study of T and B cells in COVID-19 patients. Study details: Of around 21 active-infection patients, 15 to 18 carried comorbidities linked to unfavorable COVID-19 outcome. The study's findings and limits: Clonality of TRB repertoires was high in active COVID-19; recovery brought above-healthy diversity and richness. The recovered cohort had 2,000 or so exclusive TCR clusters, including 30 to 40 low generation probability clusters.

TRB was amplified from approximately 250-500 ng of blood genomic DNA. Remarks on this clonotype: Its antigen remains unidentified.

TRB rearrangements were amplified by multiplex PCR with BIOMED2 TRB-A/B primers. Via MiXCR, TCRdb re-called the multiplex PCR reads, giving one row per CDR3 protein. The data show roughly 9,000 distinct CDR3 sequences, with around 27% seen just once and 27% held by the top ten. Losses at the gene ends were 0 bases for V and 4 bases for J; bases not matched to a gene: 10. This CDR3 region has 17 residues. CDR1 SGHRS and CDR2 YFSETQ come from the germline V gene. The clonotype comes from a human donor who had recovered from COVID-19. The V and J genes are TRBV5-1 and TRBJ2-5; 9 bases align to TRBD2. Sequencing input: blood. CDR3 DNA sequence: TGCGCCAGCAGCTTGGCCGGGGTAGCGGGAGATGGAGAGACCCAGTACTTC. Translation: CASSLAGVAGDGETQYF.